Included here is one T cell receptor (beta chain) sequence, with context. Method: immunoSEQ multiplex PCR; TCRdb's copy keeps in-frame clones and lacks some. The table includes 90,000 or so clones, around nine tenths detected once. The sample is drawn from a study of blood T cell repertoires in COVID-19. Study-level information: COVID-19 samples, acute and convalescent, were from the United States, Italy and Spain. PBMCs, B-cell-depleted T cells, or T cells were the source of the cDNA or gDNA that made up the material.

Germline lookup yields CDR1 SGHAT and CDR2 FQNNGV. V was cut by 5 bases and J by 8 bases, with 18 bases left in between. CDR3 length: 14 amino acids. This receptor was taken from a man older than 75 with acute or convalescent COVID-19. This rearrangement joins TRBV11-2 to TRBJ1-2, with TRBD1 as a possible D gene (6 bases). What was sequenced was peripheral blood. For the CDR3, the DNA is TGTGCCAGCAGCACCCTCTTACAGGGAATCGGCTACACCTTC. Protein: CASSTLLQGIGYTF.